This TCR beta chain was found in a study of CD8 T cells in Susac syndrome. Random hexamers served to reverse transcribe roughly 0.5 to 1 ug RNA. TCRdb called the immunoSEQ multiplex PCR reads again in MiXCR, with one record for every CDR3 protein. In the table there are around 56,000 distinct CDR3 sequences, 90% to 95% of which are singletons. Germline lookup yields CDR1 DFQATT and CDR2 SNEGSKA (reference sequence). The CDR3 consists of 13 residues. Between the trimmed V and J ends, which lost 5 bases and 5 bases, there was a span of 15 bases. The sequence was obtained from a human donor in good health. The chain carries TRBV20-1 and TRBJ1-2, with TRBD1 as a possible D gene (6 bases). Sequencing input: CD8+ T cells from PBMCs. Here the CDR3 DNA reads TGCAGTGCTGATCACAGGGAGCGGTATGGCTACACCTTC. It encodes CSADHRERYGYTF.